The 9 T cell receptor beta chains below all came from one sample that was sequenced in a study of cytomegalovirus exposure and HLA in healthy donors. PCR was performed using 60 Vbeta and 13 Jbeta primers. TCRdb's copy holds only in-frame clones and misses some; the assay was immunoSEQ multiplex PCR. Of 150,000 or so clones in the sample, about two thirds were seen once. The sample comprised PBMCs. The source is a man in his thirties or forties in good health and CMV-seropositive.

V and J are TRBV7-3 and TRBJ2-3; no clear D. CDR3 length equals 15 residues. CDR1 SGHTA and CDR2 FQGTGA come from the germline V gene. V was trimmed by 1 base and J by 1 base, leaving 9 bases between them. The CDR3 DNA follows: TGTGCCAGCAGCTTAAGTTTGGTAGGCACAGATACGCAGTATTTT. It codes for CASSLSLVGTDTQYF.

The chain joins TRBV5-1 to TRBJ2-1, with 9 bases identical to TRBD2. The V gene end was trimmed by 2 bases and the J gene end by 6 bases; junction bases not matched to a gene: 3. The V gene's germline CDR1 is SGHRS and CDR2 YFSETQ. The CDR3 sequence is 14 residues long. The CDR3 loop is CASSFSGSSNEQFF. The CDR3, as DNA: TGCGCCAGCAGCTTTAGCGGGAGCAGCAATGAGCAGTTCTTC.

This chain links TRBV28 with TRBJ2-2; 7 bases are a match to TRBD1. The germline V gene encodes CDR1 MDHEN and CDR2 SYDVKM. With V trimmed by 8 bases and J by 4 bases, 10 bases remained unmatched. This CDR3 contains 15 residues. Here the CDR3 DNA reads TGTGCCAGCCGAAAGACAGGGTCGAGCACCGGGGAGCTGTTTTTT. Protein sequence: CASRKTGSSTGELFF.

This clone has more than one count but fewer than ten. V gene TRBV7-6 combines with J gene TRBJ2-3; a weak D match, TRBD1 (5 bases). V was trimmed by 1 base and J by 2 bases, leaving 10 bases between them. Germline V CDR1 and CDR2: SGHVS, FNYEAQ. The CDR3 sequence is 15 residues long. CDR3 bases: TGTGCCAGCAGCTTAGTGGGGCAGCTCACAGATACGCAGTATTTT. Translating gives CASSLVGQLTDTQYF.

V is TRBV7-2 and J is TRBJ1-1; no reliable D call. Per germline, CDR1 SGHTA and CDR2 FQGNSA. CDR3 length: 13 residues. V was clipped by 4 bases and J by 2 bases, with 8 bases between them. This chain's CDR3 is CASSSQENTEAFF. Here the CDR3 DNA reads TGTGCCAGCAGCTCTCAGGAAAACACTGAAGCTTTCTTT. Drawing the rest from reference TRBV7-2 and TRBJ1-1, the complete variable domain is GAGVSQSPSNKVTEKGKDVELRCDPISGHTALYWYRQSLGQGLEFLIYFQGNSAPDKSGLPSDRFSAERTGGSVSTLTIQRTQQEDSAVYLCASSSQENTEAFFGQGTRLTVV.

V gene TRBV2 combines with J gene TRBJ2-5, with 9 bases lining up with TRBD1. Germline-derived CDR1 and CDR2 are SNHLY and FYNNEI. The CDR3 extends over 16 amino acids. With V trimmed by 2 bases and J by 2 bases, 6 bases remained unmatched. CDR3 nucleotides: TGTGCCAGCAGTGAACCCGGACAGGGGAGGCAAGAGACCCAGTACTTC. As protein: CASSEPGQGRQETQYF.

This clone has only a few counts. In DNA form, the CDR3 reads TGTGCCAGCTGCCGACAGGGGTGGAGCAATCAGCCCCAGCATTTT. This sequence encodes CASCRQGWSNQPQHF. The rearrangement links TRBV27 to TRBJ1-5; 8 positions agree with TRBD1. CDR1 MNHEY and CDR2 SMNVEV come from the germline V gene (reference sequence). The J segment lost 1 base and the V segment lost 8 bases, leaving 7 bases of the junction unmatched. This CDR3 is 15 amino acids long.

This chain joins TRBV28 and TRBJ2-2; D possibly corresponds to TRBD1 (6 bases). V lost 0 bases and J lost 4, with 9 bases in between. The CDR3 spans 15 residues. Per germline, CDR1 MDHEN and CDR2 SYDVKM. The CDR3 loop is CASSLWGAGTGELFF. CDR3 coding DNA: TGTGCCAGCAGTTTATGGGGGGCGGGCACCGGGGAGCTGTTTTTT.

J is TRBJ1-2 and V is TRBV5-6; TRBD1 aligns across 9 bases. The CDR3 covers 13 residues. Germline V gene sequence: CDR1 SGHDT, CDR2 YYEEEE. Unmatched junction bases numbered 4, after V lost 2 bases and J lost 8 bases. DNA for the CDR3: TGTGCCAGCAGCTTTTGGGACAGGGACGGCTACACCTTC. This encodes CASSFWDRDGYTF.